These 2 T cell receptor beta chains were all obtained from the same sample, sequenced in a study of T cell responses to AZD1222 COVID-19 vaccine. The protocol was immunoSEQ multiplex PCR, while the TCRdb copy is restricted to in-frame clones and leaves out a portion. The sample has over 130,000 clones; 90% are singletons. Sequencing was performed on peripheral blood, taken 28 days after the second AZD1222 dose. The source of these receptors is an adult who received the AZD1222 COVID-19 vaccine.

The sample holds a few counts of this clone. The chain joins TRBV28 to TRBJ1-6, with 8 bases lining up with TRBD1. J gave up 2 bases and V 3 bases, and 3 bases lay outside the gene matches. The CDR3 contains 16 residues. Germline CDR1 is MDHEN and CDR2 is SYDVKM. CDR3 in amino acids: CASSFQGATYNSPLHF. The CDR3 DNA reads as TGTGCCAGCAGTTTCCAGGGGGCAACCTATAATTCACCCCTCCACTTT.

The CDR3 DNA is TGTGCCAGCAGCCTCTTTGGAGGGGTGGCCACTGAAGCTTTCTTT. Protein product: CASSLFGGVATEAFF. This chain uses TRBV5-6 with TRBJ1-1, with a weak D call TRBD1 (5 bases). The CDR3 length is 15 residues. Germline V CDR1 and CDR2: SGHDT, YYEEEE. The V gene lost 4 bases and the J gene lost 4 bases, with 17 bases spanning the gap.